This TCR beta chain derives from a study of blood T cell repertoires in COVID-19. About the study: COVID-19 samples collected from the United States, Italy and Spain covered acute and convalescent phases. The analysed material was cDNA or gDNA that came from T cells, B-cell-depleted T cells, or PBMCs.

In the study's own analysis: The authors estimated nucleated cell counts from reference gene primer amplification. Clones were sequenced by immunoSEQ multiplex PCR, and TCRdb holds only the in-frame ones, with some missing. D and trimming come from the DNA, and the V and J calls and clone size come from that table. The data hold 130,000 to 150,000 clones, with about 92% observed a single time. From germline, CDR1 is MGHRA and CDR2 YSYEKL. Trimming at V came to 1 base and at J to 2 bases, leaving 2 bases not matched to a gene. The CDR3 is 15 amino acids. The chain has TRBV4-1 and TRBJ2-1; TRBD2 agrees at 7 bases. The TCR sequence derives from a human donor in a cohort sampled during active COVID-19. The sequenced sample was peripheral blood. CDR3 DNA sequence: TGCGCCAGCAGCCAAGTGAGCGGGGCCTACAATGAGCAGTTCTTC. Translating gives CASSQVSGAYNEQFF.